The T cell receptor beta chain under discussion was sequenced for a study of early T cells in non-severe SARS-CoV-2 infection (dated by TCRdb to the early 2020s). About the study as a whole: Because TCR sequencing was done on bulk RNA from unsorted whole blood, the alpha and beta chains could not be paired.

Including cysteine and phenylalanine, the CDR3 has 17 amino acids. Just CDR3 DNA is preserved here, 51 bases in frame from base 1. V and J lose 3 bases and 10 bases, and a span of 25 bases separates them. According to the germline V gene (reference sequence), CDR1 reads LGHDT and CDR2 reads YNNKEL. The library was prepared using 5' RACE. The run used a NextSeq 500. In the TCR library protocol, unique molecular identifiers were attached to individual cDNA molecules to correct for PCR bias and sequencing error. Both TCR alpha and beta chains were sequenced, and tight co-correlation was observed between alpha and beta sequence abundances in each sample. Under the source paper's analysis protocol: Decombinator V4 was used to perform V gene, J gene and CDR3 annotation of TCR sequences. TCRs were defined as expanded if a significant change between any two time points was detected under a Poisson model with p below 0.0001. TCR abundances were normalised to the total number of TCRs sequenced per sample and were expressed as counts per million. TRAV1-2 paired with TRAJ12, TRAJ20 or TRAJ33 defined MAIT TCRs, while TRAV10 paired with TRAJ18 defined iNKT TCRs. VDJdb, accessed on 1 November 2021, was searched for TCRs annotated for CMV, EBV and SARS-CoV-2, and TCRs annotated for more than one antigen were excluded. The public reads were reanalyzed by TCRdb: fastp trimming at Q25, MiXCR alignment, in-frame beta chains only. Every CDR3 protein is listed once, alongside the most common genes and DNA of its rows. The V and J calls come from TCRdb's annotation, not from the publication. The sample table records around 52,000 distinct CDR3 sequences; approximately 10% of these occur just once. The ten largest clones represent roughly 10% of the sample.

Overall results and qualifications from the work: VDJdb matching was skewed toward anti-spike CD8 responses and likely underestimated virus-specific expansions by missing private and CD4 specificities.

About this clonotype: Its target antigen remains unknown. No much larger clonotype is one base removed from it; base qualities were not supplied.

Set within a cohort of healthcare workers in London, UK, this nested case-control study involved weekly PCR testing of nasopharyngeal swabs along with blood sampling. Between 23 and 31 March 2020, the week of the UK lockdown, healthcare workers were enrolled and then followed up weekly for as long as 16 weeks. This sequence originates from an adult who was a healthcare worker with PCR-confirmed SARS-CoV-2 infection or an uninfected control (not recorded which). The chain is made from TRBV3-1 and TRBJ2-1, with TRBD2 tentatively as D gene (6 bases match). The sample taken for sequencing was whole blood. The CDR3 here reads CASSHLPGTQLHGEQFF. The bases are TGTGCCAGCAGCCACCTCCCCGGGACTCAACTACACGGGGAGCAGTTCTTC.